Relative to its sample, the clone carrying this TCR beta chain is medium-sized. Antigen specificity is unknown. This sample stems from a study of spatial heterogeneity in lung cancer. The study, taken as a whole, reports: The number of expanded tumor alpha and beta chains correlated with mutation number.

Trimming took 2 bases from V and 2 from J; bases not matched to a gene: 5. The CDR3 has 18 residues. Germline CDR1 reads ENHRY; CDR2 reads SYGVKD. TCRdb ran MiXCR on the 5' RACE reads and lists one entry per CDR3 protein. The data hold 3,900 or so distinct CDR3 sequences, with roughly 4.3% observed a single time. This sample's time point: sample taken at primary tumor resection. Whole RNA, isolated from tumor, nontumor lung or frozen PBMC, was sequenced without prior sorting. The TCR comes from a male donor with early-stage non-small cell lung cancer. The V gene is TRBV10-3, the J gene TRBJ2-1; 14 bases map to TRBD2. Here the sequenced sample was lung tumor tissue, taken at surgery. As DNA, the CDR3 is TGTGCCATCAGTGAGCCGGGACTAGCGGGAGAAGCCTACAATGAGCAGTTCTTC. This translates into CAISEPGLAGEAYNEQFF.